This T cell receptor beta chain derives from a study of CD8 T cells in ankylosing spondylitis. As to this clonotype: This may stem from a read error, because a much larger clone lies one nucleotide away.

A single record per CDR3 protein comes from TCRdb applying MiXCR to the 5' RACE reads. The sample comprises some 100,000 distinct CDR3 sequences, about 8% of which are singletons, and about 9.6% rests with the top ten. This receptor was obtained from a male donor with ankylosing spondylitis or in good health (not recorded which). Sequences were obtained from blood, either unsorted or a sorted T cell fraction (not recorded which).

The CDR3 DNA reads as TGTGCCAGCAGCCGCGAACTGAACTCCTACGAGCAGTACTTC. It encodes CASSRELNSYEQYF. The chain recombines TRBV5-5 with TRBJ2-7; no reliable D call. Germline loops: CDR1 SGHKS, CDR2 YYEKEE (reference sequence). The CDR3 totals 14 residues. V was clipped by 4 bases and J by 0 bases, with 11 bases between them.